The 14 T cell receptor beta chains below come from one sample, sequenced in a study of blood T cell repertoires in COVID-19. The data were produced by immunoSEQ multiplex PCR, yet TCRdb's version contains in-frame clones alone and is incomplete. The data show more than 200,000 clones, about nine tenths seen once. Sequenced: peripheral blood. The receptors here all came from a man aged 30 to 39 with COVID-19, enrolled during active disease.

The CDR3 nucleotides are TGTGCCAGCAGCCAAGCAGGGGGCATGGTATCAGATACGCAGTATTTT. This codes for CASSQAGGMVSDTQYF. This chain joins TRBV14 and TRBJ2-3; 8 positions agree with TRBD1. Germline-derived CDR1 and CDR2 are SGHDN and FVKESK. This CDR3 region has 16 residues. Trimming cost V 1 base and J 4 bases; bases outside gene matches: 7.

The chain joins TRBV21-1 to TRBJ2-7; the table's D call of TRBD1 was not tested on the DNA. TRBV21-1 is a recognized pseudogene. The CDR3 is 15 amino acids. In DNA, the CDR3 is TGTGCCAGCAGCAACCCCCGGGACAGTGACTACGAGCAGTACTTC. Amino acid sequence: CASSNPRDSDYEQYF.

The DNA for the CDR3 is TGTGCCAGCAGCCCCCGAAGCCAGAACACCGGGGAGCTGTTTTTT. It yields the protein CASSPRSQNTGELFF. V is TRBV7-2 and J is TRBJ2-2, with D uncertain. This CDR3 spans 15 amino acids. V lost 5 bases to trimming and J lost 1 base, with 11 bases between them. Germline-derived CDR1 and CDR2 are SGHTA and FQGNSA.

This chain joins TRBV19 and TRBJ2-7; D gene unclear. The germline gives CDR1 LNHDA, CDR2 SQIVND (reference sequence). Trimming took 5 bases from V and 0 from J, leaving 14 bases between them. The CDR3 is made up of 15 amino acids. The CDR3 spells CASSLGLAASYEQYF. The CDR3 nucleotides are TGTGCCAGTAGTCTTGGGCTCGCCGCCTCCTACGAGCAGTACTTC.

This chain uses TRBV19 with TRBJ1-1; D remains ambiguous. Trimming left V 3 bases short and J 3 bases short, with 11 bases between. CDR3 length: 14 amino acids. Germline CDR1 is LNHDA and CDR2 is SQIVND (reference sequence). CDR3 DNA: TGTGCCAGTAGTATCGGCGGAGGATACACTGAAGCTTTCTTT. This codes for CASSIGGGYTEAFF.

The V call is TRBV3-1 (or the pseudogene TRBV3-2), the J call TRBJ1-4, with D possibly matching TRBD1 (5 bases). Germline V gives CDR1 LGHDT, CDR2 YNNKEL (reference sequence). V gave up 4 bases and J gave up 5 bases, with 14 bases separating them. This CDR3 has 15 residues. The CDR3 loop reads CASSLGVDINEKLFF. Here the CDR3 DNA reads TGTGCCAGCAGCCTAGGGGTGGACATAAATGAAAAACTGTTTTTT.

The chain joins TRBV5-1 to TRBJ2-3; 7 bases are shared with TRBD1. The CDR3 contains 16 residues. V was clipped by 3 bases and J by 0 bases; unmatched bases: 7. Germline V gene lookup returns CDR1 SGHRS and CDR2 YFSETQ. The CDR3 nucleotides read TGCGCCAGCAGCTCGACAGGGACCTTCAGCACAGATACGCAGTATTTT. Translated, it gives CASSSTGTFSTDTQYF.

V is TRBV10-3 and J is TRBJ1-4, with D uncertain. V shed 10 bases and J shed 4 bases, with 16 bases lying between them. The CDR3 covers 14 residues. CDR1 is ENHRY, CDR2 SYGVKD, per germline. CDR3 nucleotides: TGTGCCACGAAAGAGGCACTGAATAATGAAAAACTGTTTTTT. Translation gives CATKEALNNEKLFF.

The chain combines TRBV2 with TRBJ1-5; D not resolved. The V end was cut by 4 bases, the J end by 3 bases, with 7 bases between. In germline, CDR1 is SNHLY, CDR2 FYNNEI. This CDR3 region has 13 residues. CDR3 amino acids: CASSGGINQPQHF. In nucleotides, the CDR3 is TGTGCCAGCAGTGGAGGGATCAATCAGCCCCAGCATTTT.

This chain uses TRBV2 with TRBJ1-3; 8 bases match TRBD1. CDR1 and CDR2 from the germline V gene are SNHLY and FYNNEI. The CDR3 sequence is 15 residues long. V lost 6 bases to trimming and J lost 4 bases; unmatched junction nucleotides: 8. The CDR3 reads CASSAGQGAGNTIYF. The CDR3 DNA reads TGTGCCAGCAGCGCTGGACAGGGAGCGGGAAACACCATATATTTT.

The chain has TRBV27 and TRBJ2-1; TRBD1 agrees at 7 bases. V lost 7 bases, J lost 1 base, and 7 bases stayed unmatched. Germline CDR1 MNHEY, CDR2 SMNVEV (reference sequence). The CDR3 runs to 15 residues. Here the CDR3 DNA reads TGTGCCAGCACCCGGACAGGCGTATCCTACAATGAGCAGTTCTTC. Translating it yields CASTRTGVSYNEQFF.

The CDR3 reads CASSVRGDNQPQHF. The CDR3 DNA reads TGTGCCAGCAGCGTACGGGGAGACAATCAGCCCCAGCATTTT. This chain joins TRBV9 and TRBJ1-5; D not certain. V lost 1 base to trimming and J lost 3 bases, with 8 bases between them. The germline CDR1 and CDR2 sequences are SGDLS and YYNGEE. This CDR3 has 14 amino acids.

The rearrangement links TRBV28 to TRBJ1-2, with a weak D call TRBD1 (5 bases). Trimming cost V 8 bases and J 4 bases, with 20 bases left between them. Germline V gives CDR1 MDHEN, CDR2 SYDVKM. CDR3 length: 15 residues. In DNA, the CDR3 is TGTGCCAGCGGGGCTTTTGCGGCGTCTGGCTATGGCTACACCTTC. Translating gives CASGAFAASGYGYTF.

The chain's CDR3 is CSVWDRPFGETTYEQYF. CDR3 DNA sequence: TGCAGCGTTTGGGACAGGCCGTTTGGGGAAACTACCTACGAGCAGTACTTC. The chain carries TRBV29-1 and TRBJ2-7; 8 positions agree with TRBD1. CDR3 length: 17 residues. Germline V gene lookup returns CDR1 SQVTM and CDR2 ANQGSEA. V shed 5 bases and J 2 bases; nucleotides not matched to a gene: 17.